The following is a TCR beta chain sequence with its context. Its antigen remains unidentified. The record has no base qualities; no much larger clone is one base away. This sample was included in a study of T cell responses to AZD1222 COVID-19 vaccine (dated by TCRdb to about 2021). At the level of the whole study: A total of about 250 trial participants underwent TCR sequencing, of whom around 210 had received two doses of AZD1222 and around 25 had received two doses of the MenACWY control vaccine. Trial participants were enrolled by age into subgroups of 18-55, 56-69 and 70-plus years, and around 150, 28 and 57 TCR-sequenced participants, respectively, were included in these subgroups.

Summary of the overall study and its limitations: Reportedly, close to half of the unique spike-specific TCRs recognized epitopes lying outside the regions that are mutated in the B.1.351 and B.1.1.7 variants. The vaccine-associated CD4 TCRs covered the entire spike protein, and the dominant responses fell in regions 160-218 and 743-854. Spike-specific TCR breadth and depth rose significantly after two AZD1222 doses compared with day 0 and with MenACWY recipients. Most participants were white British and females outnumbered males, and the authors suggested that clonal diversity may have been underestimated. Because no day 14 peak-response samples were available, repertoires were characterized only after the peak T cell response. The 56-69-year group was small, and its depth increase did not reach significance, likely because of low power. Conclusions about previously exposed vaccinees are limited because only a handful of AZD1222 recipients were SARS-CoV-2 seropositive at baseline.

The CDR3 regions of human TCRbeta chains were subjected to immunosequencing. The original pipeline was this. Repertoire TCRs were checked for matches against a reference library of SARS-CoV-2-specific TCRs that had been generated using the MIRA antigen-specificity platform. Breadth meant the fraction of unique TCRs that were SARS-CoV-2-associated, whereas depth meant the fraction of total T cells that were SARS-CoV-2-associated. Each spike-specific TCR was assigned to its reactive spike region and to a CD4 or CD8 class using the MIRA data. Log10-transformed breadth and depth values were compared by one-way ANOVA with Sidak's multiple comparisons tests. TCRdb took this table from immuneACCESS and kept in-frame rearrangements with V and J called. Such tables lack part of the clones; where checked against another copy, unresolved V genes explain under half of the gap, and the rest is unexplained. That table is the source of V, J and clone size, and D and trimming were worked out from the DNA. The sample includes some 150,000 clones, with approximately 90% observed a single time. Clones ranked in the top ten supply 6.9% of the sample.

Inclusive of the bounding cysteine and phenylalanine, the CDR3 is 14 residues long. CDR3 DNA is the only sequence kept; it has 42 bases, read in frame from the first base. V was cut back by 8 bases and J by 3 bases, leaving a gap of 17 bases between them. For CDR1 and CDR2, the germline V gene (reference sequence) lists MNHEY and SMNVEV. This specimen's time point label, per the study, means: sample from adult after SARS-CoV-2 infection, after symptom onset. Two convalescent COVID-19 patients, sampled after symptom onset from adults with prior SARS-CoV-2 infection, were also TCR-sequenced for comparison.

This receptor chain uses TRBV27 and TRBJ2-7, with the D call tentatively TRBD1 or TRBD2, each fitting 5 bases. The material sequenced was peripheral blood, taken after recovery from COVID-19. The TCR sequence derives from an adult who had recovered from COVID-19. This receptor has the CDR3 CASGNNRGLYEQYF. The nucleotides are TGTGCCAGCGGCAACAATCGGGGCCTCTACGAGCAGTACTTC.